Included here is one TCR beta chain sequence, with context. Its specificity is not known. These data originate in a study of early stage breast cancer tumors. Overall study: ER+/PR+/HER2- status applied to about 70% of the 16 invasive breast tumors.

This CDR3 is 14 amino acids long. The V gene lost 4 bases and the J gene lost 6 bases, with 14 bases spanning the gap. Germline CDR1 and CDR2: MRHNA and SNTAGT. Sequenced by immunoSEQ multiplex PCR; TCRdb stores in-frame clones only, minus some. The repertoire holds roughly 34,000 clones, with less than 80% as singletons. Findings and limits, study-wide: Tumors had approximately 2.7-fold higher T cell density than normal breast. Blood repertoires resembled normal breast more than tumor.

The source is a person aged 55-75 years with breast cancer. V usage is TRBV6-4 and J usage is TRBJ2-3, with D hard to call. Sequenced sample: blood. The CDR3 spells CASSGDSDADTQYF. The CDR3 DNA reads as TGTGCCAGCAGTGGCGACTCCGATGCGGATACGCAGTATTTT.